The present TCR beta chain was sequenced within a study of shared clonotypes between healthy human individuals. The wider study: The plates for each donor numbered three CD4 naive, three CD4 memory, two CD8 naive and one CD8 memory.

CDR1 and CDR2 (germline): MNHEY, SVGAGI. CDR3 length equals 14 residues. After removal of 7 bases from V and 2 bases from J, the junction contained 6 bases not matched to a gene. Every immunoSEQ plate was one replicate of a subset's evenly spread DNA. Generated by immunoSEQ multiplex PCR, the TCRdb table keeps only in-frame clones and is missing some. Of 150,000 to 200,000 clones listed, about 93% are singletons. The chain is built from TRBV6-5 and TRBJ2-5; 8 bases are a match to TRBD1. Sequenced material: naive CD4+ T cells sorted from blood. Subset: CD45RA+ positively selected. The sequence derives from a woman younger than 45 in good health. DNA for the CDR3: TGTGCCAGCAAAACCGGACAGGGACAAGAGACCCAGTACTTC. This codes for CASKTGQGQETQYF.